The 22 T cell receptor beta chains in this list originate from one sample, sequenced in a study of regulatory T cells in long-lasting Graves disease. Time point meaning: persistent/refractory GD, antithyroid drugs over 5 years with positive TRAb. PBMCs provided the RNA from which the TCR library was made. Libraries of TCR beta came from iRepertoire HTBI primers plus Arm-PCR of CDR3 regions. Each CDR3 protein gets one entry after TCRdb re-called the multiplex PCR reads with MiXCR. In the table there are 300,000 to 500,000 distinct CDR3 sequences, roughly 20% of which are singletons. This specimen consisted of peripheral blood mononuclear cells (PBMCs), obtained when the disease was refractory, from a patient treated with antithyroid drugs. The receptors stem from a female donor with Graves disease.

The gene calls are TRBV30 and TRBJ2-5, with D possibly matching TRBD1 (5 bases). The CDR3 runs 14 residues. Germline CDR1 GTSNPN, CDR2 SVGIG (reference sequence). V lost 3 bases, J lost 4 bases, and 15 bases lay in between. Here the CDR3 reads CAWSQSGFGETQYF. CDR3 DNA: TGTGCCTGGAGCCAGTCAGGGTTCGGAGAGACCCAGTACTTC.

The genes are TRBV20-1 and TRBJ2-7; 9 bases agree with TRBD1. The germline V gene encodes CDR1 DFQATT and CDR2 SNEGSKA (reference sequence). The CDR3 consists of 15 residues. The V and J ends lost 6 bases and 0 bases, in that order; junction bases with no gene match: 9. Written as DNA, the CDR3 is TGCAGTGCCAACCCGGGACAGGGATTCTCCTACGAGCAGTACTTC. It codes for CSANPGQGFSYEQYF.

This clonotype has at least ten counts. This sequence joins TRBV12-3 or TRBV12-4 and TRBJ1-1; D is uncertain. This CDR3 is 13 amino acids long. V dropped 5 bases and J dropped 3 bases, with 10 bases sitting between them. The CDR3 region is CASSLSFDTEAFF. CDR3 DNA sequence: TGTGCCAGCAGTCTCTCCTTTGACACTGAAGCTTTCTTT.

The chain uses TRBV3-1 and TRBJ2-3, with D uncertain. Germline V gene data show CDR1 as LGHDT and CDR2 as YNNKEL (reference sequence). V lost 0 bases, J lost 1 base, and 8 bases lay in between. This CDR3 is built from 15 residues. The CDR3 loop is CASSQDFIRTDTQYF. In DNA form, the CDR3 reads TGTGCCAGCAGCCAAGATTTTATCCGCACAGATACGCAGTATTTT.

This clonotype was counted ten times or more. The chain links TRBV6-1 to TRBJ1-6; D is undetermined. V was pared by 2 bases and J by 9 bases, with 14 bases between. The CDR3 contains 15 residues. Per the germline V gene, CDR1 is MNHNS and CDR2 is SASEGT. DNA of the CDR3: TGTGCCAGCAGTGAATATATGGCAGCAAGTTCACCCCTCCACTTT. It codes for CASSEYMAASSPLHF.

CDR3 DNA: TGTGCCAGCAGCTTAGTGTCTAGCGGGAGGGGCAATGAGCAGTTCTTC. The encoded protein is CASSLVSSGRGNEQFF. This chain links TRBV7-2 with TRBJ2-1; TRBD2 matches 12 bases. CDR3 length: 16 amino acids. CDR1 and CDR2 (germline): SGHTA, FQGNSA. The junction had 4 bases not matched to a gene; V was cut back by 1 base and J by 6 bases.

The genes are TRBV20-1 and TRBJ1-1; D not resolved. Germline lookup yields CDR1 DFQATT and CDR2 SNEGSKA (reference sequence). This CDR3 is built from 14 residues. Between the trimmed V and J ends, which lost 3 bases and 3 bases, there was a span of 14 bases. This CDR3 is CSASPPGTYTEAFF. CDR3 coding DNA: TGCAGTGCTAGCCCCCCGGGAACTTACACTGAAGCTTTCTTT.

The J gene is TRBJ2-7, the V gene TRBV12-5, with D possibly matching TRBD2 (5 bases). Per germline, CDR1 LGHNT and CDR2 FRNRAP. There are 13 residues in the CDR3. The V and J ends lost 3 bases and 7 bases respectively, with 13 bases between them. The CDR3 nucleotides are TGTGCTAGTGGTTTCGGACTGGAATGGGAGCAGTACTTC. Amino acids: CASGFGLEWEQYF.

This clonotype was detected ten times or more. The chain couples TRBV28 to TRBJ2-2; D not certain. This CDR3 is 14 amino acids long. CDR1 and CDR2 (germline): MDHEN, SYDVKM. The V end was cut by 1 base, the J end by 7 bases, with 10 bases between. CDR3 sequence: CASSLLGQDGELFF. In nucleotides, the CDR3 is TGTGCCAGCAGTTTATTGGGTCAAGACGGGGAGCTGTTTTTT.

This clonotype has ten or more counts. This sequence joins TRBV7-2 and TRBJ2-7; possibly TRBD2 for D (7 bases). Germline CDR1 is SGHTA and CDR2 is FQGNSA. Trimming pared 4 bases from V and 2 bases from J, leaving 15 bases between. The length of the CDR3 is 15 residues. The CDR3 reads CASSYRGGGPYEQYF. DNA for the CDR3: TGTGCCAGCAGCTATAGGGGGGGGGGACCCTACGAGCAGTACTTC. The full variable domain, its missing parts supplied by reference TRBV7-2 and TRBJ2-7, is GAGVSQSPSNKVTEKGKDVELRCDPISGHTALYWYRQSLGQGLEFLIYFQGNSAPDKSGLPSDRFSAERTGGSVSTLTIQRTQQEDSAVYLCASSYRGGGPYEQYFGPGTRLTVT.

This clonotype was counted ten times or more. CDR3 in amino acids: CASSYSILAQETQYF. The CDR3 nucleotides are TGTGCCAGCAGTTACTCGATACTAGCTCAAGAGACCCAGTACTTC. The chain has TRBV6-2 or TRBV6-3 and TRBJ2-5, with D possibly TRBD2 on 6 matching bases. CDR3 length: 15 amino acids. V was cut by 0 bases and J by 2 bases, with 10 bases left in between. The germline gives CDR1 MNHEY, CDR2 SVGEGT.

On this clonotype itself: A junction end diverges from the germline sequence, so it may reflect a read error. This sequence joins TRBV7-2 and TRBJ1-1; D remains ambiguous. The CDR3 spans 14 residues. The V gene's germline CDR1 is SGHTA and CDR2 FQGNSA. The CDR3 here is CASSLGVLKTEAFF. CDR3 sequence (DNA): TGTGCCAGCAGCTTAGGGGTGTTGAAGACTGAAGCTTTCTTT.

This clonotype was seen ten or more times. This sequence joins TRBV7-2 and TRBJ1-1; no reliable D call. Germline lookup yields CDR1 SGHTA and CDR2 FQGNSA. Trimming pared 4 bases from V and 3 bases from J, leaving 9 bases between. This CDR3 contains 13 residues. The CDR3 DNA sequence: TGTGCCAGCAGCTACCAGGCCTACACTGAAGCTTTCTTT. Its translation: CASSYQAYTEAFF.

This clonotype was picked up a small number of times. J is TRBJ2-3 and V is TRBV9; D unclear. V lost 0 bases to trimming and J lost 0 bases, with 5 bases between them. This CDR3 spans 14 amino acids. Germline V gene sequence: CDR1 SGDLS, CDR2 YYNGEE. DNA for the CDR3: TGTGCCAGCAGCGTAGTTCCTAGCACAGATACGCAGTATTTT. This codes for CASSVVPSTDTQYF.

The gene calls are TRBV11-3 and TRBJ2-4, with D possibly TRBD2 on 6 matching bases. The CDR3 spans 17 residues. Germline CDR1 is SGHNT and CDR2 is YENEEA. V was pared by 7 bases and J by 1 base, with 20 bases between. The CDR3 DNA follows: TGTGCCAGCACCCAACGCGCTCGGGGGAACGCCAAAAACATTCAGTACTTC. This encodes CASTQRARGNAKNIQYF.

V usage is TRBV6-1 and J usage is TRBJ1-2; D is unresolved. The germline V gene has CDR1 MNHNS and CDR2 SASEGT. The CDR3 has 14 amino acids. Trimming stripped 7 bases from V and 0 bases from J, with 12 bases between. Written as DNA, the CDR3 is TGTGCCAGCACCTACAGAGTTCCTAACTATGGCTACACCTTC. This sequence encodes CASTYRVPNYGYTF.

This clonotype was counted at least ten times. V is TRBV28 and J is TRBJ2-5, with D hard to call. This CDR3 spans 13 amino acids. V gave up 0 bases and J gave up 3 bases, with 5 bases separating them. CDR1 and CDR2 (germline): MDHEN, SYDVKM. The CDR3 DNA follows: TGTGCCAGCAGTTTATGGACGGAAGAGACCCAGTACTTC. Amino acids: CASSLWTEETQYF.

The V call is TRBV2, the J call TRBJ2-1; TRBD2 matches 8 bases. This CDR3 has 14 residues. Germline V gives CDR1 SNHLY, CDR2 FYNNEI. The J segment lost 1 base and the V segment lost 7 bases, leaving 3 bases of the junction unmatched. The CDR3 DNA is TGTGCCAGCACGGGGGGGAGGTCCTACAATGAGCAGTTCTTC. Protein: CASTGGRSYNEQFF.

The gene calls are TRBV18 and TRBJ1-5, with 12 bases lining up with TRBD1. Germline CDR1 reads KGHSH; CDR2 reads LQKENI. The CDR3 spans 16 residues. V was clipped by 8 bases and J by 3 bases; unmatched bases: 8. This CDR3 is CASTPGDRGLNQPQHF. CDR3 sequence (DNA): TGTGCCAGCACGCCCGGGGACAGGGGGCTCAATCAGCCCCAGCATTTT.

The rearrangement uses TRBV24-1 and TRBJ1-5; D not certain. Trimming removed 3 bases from V and 5 bases from J, with 13 bases in between. The germline CDR1 and CDR2 sequences are KGHDR and SFDVKD. This CDR3 is built from 15 residues. CDR3 sequence: CATSDQTHGDQPQHF. The CDR3 DNA is TGTGCCACCAGTGATCAGACACACGGGGATCAGCCCCAGCATTTT.

The gene calls are TRBV5-6 and TRBJ2-7; 8 bases map to TRBD2. The CDR3 runs 14 residues. After removal of 4 bases from V and 3 bases from J, the junction contained 6 bases not matched to a gene. CDR1 and CDR2 (germline): SGHDT, YYEEEE. This CDR3 reads CASSQPGLGYEQYF. The CDR3 DNA follows: TGTGCCAGCAGCCAACCGGGACTAGGCTACGAGCAGTACTTC. The variable domain in full, with the rest retrieved from reference TRBV5-6 and TRBJ2-7, is DAGVTQSPTHLIKTRGQQVTLRCSPKSGHDTVSWYQQALGQGPQFIFQYYEEEERQRGNFPDRFSGHQFPNYSSELNVNALLLGDSALYLCASSQPGLGYEQYFGPGTRLTVT.

V is TRBV12-3 or TRBV12-4 and J is TRBJ1-5; the D gene is possibly TRBD1 (6 bases). V lost 5 bases and J lost 6, with 11 bases in between. The length of the CDR3 is 13 residues. DNA for the CDR3: TGTGCCAGCAGTACTACAGGGTGTCAGCCCCAGCATTTT. Protein sequence: CASSTTGCQPQHF.